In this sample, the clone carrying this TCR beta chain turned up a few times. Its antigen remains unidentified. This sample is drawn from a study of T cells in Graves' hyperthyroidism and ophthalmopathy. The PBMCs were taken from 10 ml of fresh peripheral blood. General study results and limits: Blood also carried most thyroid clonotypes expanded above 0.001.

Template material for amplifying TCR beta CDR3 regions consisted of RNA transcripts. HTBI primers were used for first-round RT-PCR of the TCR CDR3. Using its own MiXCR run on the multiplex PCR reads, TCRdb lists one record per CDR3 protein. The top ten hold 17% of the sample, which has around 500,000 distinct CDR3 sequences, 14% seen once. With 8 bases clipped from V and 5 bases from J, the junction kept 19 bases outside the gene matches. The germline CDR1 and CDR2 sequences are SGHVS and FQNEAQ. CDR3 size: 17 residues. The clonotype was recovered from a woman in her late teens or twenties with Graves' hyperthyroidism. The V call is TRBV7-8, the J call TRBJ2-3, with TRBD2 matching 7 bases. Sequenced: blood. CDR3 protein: CASRIGRPGRRGDTQYF. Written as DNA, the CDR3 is TGTGCCAGCCGAATCGGGCGTCCCGGGAGGAGAGGAGATACGCAGTATTTT.